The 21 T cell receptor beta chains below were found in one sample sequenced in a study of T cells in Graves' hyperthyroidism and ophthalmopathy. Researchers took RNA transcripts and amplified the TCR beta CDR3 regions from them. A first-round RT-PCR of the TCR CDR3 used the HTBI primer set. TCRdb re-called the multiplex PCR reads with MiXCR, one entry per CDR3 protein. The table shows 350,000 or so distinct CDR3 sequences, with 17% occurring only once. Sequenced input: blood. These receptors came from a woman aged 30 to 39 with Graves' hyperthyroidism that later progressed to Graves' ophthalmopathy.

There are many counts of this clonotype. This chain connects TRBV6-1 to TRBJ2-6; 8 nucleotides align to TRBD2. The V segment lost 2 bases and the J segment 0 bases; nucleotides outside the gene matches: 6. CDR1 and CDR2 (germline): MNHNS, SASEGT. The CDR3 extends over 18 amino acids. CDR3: CASSEREGNPSGANVLTF. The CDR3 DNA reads TGTGCCAGCAGTGAACGGGAGGGCAACCCCTCTGGGGCCAACGTCCTGACTTTC.

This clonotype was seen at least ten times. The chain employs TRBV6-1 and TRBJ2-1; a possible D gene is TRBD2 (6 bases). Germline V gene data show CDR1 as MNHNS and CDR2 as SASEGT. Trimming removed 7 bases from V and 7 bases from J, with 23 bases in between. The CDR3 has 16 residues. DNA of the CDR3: TGTGCCAGCAAAAGACTAGTCGCCAACCCCAAAAATGAGCAGTTCTTC. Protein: CASKRLVANPKNEQFF.

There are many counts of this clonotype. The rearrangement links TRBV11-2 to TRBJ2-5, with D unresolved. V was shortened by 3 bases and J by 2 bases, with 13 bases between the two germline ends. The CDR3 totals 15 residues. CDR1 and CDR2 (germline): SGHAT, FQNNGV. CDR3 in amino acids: CASSFGVVGQETQYF. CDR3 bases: TGTGCCAGCAGCTTTGGGGTTGTGGGACAAGAGACCCAGTACTTC.

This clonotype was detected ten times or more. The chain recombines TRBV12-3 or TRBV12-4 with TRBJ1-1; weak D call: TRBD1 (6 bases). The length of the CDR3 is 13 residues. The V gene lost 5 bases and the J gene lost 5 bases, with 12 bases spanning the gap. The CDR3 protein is CASSEDRITEAFF. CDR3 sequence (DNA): TGTGCCAGCAGTGAAGACAGGATAACTGAAGCTTTCTTT.

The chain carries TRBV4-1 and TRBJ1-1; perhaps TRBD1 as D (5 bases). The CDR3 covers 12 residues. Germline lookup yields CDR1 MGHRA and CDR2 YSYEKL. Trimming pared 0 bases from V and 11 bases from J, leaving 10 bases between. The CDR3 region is CASSQDTGKAFF. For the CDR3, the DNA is TGCGCCAGCAGCCAAGATACAGGTAAGGCTTTCTTT.

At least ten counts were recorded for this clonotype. CDR3 DNA sequence: TGTGCCAGCAGTCGACAGACACTCGGGACTAGCGGGGGATGGACCGGGGAGCTGTTTTTT. It codes for CASSRQTLGTSGGWTGELFF. The chain couples TRBV12-3 or TRBV12-4 to TRBJ2-2; 14 bases fit TRBD2. V gave up 5 bases and J gave up 5 bases; unmatched junction bases: 16. The CDR3 contains 20 residues.

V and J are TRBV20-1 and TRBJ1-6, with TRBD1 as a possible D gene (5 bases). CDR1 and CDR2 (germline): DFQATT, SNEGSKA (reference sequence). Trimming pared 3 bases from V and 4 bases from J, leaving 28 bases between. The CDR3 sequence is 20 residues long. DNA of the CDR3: TGCAGTGCTAGGCCGAGGCGGGGGAATAACCACTTCCCGTATAATTCACCCCTCCACTTT. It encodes CSARPRRGNNHFPYNSPLHF.

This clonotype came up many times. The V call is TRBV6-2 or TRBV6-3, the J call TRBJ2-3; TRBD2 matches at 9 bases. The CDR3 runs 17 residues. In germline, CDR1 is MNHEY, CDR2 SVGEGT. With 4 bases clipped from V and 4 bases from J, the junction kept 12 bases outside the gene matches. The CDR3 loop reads CASSSITLAGVADTQYF. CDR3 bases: TGTGCCAGCAGTTCCATAACCTTAGCGGGGGTGGCAGATACGCAGTATTTT.

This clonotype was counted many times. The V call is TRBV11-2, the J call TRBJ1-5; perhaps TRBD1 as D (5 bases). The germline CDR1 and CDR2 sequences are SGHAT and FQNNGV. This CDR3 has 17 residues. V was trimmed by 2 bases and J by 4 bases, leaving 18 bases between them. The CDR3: CASSLYVQVIRNQPQHF. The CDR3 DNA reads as TGTGCCAGCAGCTTATACGTACAGGTCATCCGAAATCAGCCCCAGCATTTT.

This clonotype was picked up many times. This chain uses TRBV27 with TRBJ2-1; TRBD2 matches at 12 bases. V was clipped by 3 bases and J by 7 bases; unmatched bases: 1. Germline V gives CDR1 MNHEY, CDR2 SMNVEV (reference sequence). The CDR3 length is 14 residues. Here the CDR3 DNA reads TGTGCCAGCAGTTTTGGGACTAGCGGGAATGAGCAGTTCTTC. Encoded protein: CASSFGTSGNEQFF.

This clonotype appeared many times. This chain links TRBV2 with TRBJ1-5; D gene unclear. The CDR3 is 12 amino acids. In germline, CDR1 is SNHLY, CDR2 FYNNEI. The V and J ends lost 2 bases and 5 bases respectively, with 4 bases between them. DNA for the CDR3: TGTGCCAGCAGTGAATGGGATCAGCCCCAGCATTTT. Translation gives CASSEWDQPQHF.

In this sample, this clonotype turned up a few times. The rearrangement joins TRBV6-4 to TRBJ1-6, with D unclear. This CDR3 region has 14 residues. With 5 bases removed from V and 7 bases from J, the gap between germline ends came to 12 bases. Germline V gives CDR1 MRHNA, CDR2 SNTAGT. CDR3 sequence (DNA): TGTGCCAGCAGTCTTAATGGGGTCAATTCACCCCTCCACTTT. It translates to CASSLNGVNSPLHF.

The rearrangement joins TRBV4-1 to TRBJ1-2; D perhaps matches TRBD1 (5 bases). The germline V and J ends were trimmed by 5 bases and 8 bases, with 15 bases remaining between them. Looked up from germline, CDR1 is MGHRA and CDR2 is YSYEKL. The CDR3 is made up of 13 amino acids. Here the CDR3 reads CASSALGVGGYTF. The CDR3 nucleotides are TGCGCCAGCAGCGCCTTAGGGGTCGGAGGCTACACCTTC.

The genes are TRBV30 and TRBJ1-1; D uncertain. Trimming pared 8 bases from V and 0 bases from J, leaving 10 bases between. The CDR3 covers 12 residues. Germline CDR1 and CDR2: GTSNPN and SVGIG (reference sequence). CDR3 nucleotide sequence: TGTGCCGGAAATAAGATGAACACTGAAGCTTTCTTT. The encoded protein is CAGNKMNTEAFF.

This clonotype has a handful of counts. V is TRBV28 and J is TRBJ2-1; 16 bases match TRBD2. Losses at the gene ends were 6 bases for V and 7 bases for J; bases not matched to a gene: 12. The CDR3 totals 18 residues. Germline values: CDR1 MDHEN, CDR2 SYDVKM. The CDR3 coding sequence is TGTGCCAGCAGCTCCGGGACTAGCGGGAGGGGGAGGGGGAATGAGCAGTTCTTC. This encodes CASSSGTSGRGRGNEQFF.

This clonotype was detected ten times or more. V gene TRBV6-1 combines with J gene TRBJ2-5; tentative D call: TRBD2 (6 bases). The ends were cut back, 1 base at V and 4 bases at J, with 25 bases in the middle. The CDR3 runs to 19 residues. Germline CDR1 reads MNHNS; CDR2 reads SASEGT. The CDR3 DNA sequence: TGTGCCAGCAGTGAAGGTCCTGAGCGGTACAGCTTGGGGGGAGAGACCCAGTACTTC. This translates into CASSEGPERYSLGGETQYF.

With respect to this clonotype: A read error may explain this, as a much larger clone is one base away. The chain's CDR3 is CASSPPRPLGDCLTTDTQYF. CDR3 nucleotide sequence: TGTGCCAGCAGTCCTCCCCGCCCACTCGGGGACTGCTTAACCACAGATACGCAGTATTTT. The chain employs TRBV12-3 or TRBV12-4 and TRBJ2-3; TRBD2 might be the D (6 bases). The germline V and J ends were trimmed by 5 bases and 2 bases, with 29 bases remaining between them. The CDR3 totals 20 residues.

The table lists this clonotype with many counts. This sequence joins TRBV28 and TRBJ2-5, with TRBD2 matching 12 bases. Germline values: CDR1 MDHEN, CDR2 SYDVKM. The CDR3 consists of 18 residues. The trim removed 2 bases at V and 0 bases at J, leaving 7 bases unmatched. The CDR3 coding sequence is TGTGCCAGCAGTTTACTTTTGACTAGCGGGGGACACCAAGAGACCCAGTACTTC. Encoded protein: CASSLLLTSGGHQETQYF.

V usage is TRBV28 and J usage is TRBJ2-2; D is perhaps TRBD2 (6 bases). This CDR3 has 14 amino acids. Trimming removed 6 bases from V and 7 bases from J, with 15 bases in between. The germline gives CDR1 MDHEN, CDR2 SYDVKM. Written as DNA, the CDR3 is TGTGCCAGCAGCTTACGGGGAGGCGGCGGGGAGCTGTTTTTT. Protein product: CASSLRGGGGELFF.

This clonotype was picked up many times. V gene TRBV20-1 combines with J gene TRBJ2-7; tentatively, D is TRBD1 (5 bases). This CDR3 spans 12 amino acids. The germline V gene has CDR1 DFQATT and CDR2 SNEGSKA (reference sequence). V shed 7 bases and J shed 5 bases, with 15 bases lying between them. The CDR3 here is CSGDRGLDEQYF. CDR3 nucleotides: TGCAGTGGAGACAGAGGATTAGACGAGCAGTACTTC.

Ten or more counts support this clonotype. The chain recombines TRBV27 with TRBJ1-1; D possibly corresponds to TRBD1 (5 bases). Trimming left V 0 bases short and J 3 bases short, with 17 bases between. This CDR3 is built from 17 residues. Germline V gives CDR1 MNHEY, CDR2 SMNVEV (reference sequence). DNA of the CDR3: TGTGCCAGCAGTTTATCGATTCTCGACAGAAGATACACTGAAGCTTTCTTT. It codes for CASSLSILDRRYTEAFF.